What follows are 8 T cell receptor beta chains derived from one specimen sequenced in a study of blood T cells in healthy people across ages. A second PCR, run for about 7 to 11 cycles, used a sample-barcoded 5' primer plus a J-beta primer mix. One entry per CDR3 protein results from TCRdb running MiXCR on the 5' RACE reads. The repertoire holds around 1,500,000 distinct CDR3 sequences, 40% to 50% seen once, with roughly 7.9% in the top ten. Input material: blood. These TCRs come from a woman between 18 and 29 years old in good health.

The chain joins TRBV6-1 to TRBJ2-1, with 8 bases lining up with TRBD2. With V trimmed by 6 bases and J by 3 bases, 13 bases remained unmatched. Looked up from germline, CDR1 is MNHNS and CDR2 is SASEGT. The CDR3 extends over 17 amino acids. CDR3 sequence: CASRSPSAGEDYNEQFF. CDR3 sequence (DNA): TGTGCCAGCAGGTCCCCTTCAGCGGGAGAGGACTACAATGAGCAGTTCTTC.

This clonotype showed up just a few times. V is TRBV29-1 and J is TRBJ1-1; TRBD1 is a possible D gene (6 bases). V was trimmed by 3 bases and J by 5 bases, leaving 16 bases between them. The CDR3 is 14 residues long. Germline V gene lookup returns CDR1 SQVTM and CDR2 ANQGSEA. The CDR3 nucleotides are TGCAGCGTTGATATCCCGGGGGCGCGGACTGAAGCTTTCTTT. Its protein is CSVDIPGARTEAFF.

This sequence joins TRBV5-1 and TRBJ1-2, with 7 bases aligning to TRBD1. CDR3 length equals 18 residues. The germline V gene has CDR1 SGHRS and CDR2 YFSETQ. V dropped 2 bases and J dropped 0; count of bases not matched to a gene: 13. The CDR3 sequence is CASSFVPGTDLSNYGYTF. The CDR3 DNA is TGCGCCAGCAGCTTTGTCCCCGGGACAGATCTATCTAACTATGGCTACACCTTC.

The genes are TRBV4-1 and TRBJ2-4, with TRBD1 matching over 9 bases. Germline assignment: CDR1 MGHRA and CDR2 YSYEKL. Unmatched junction bases numbered 13, after V lost 0 bases and J lost 1 base. The CDR3 is 20 residues long. The CDR3 DNA sequence: TGCGCCAGCAGCCAAGATAGGGGGACAGGGACCCTCCTGGCCAAAAACATTCAGTACTTC. Encoded protein: CASSQDRGTGTLLAKNIQYF.

DNA of the CDR3: TGCAGTGCCTCCATTCGCGACAACTATGGCTACACCTTC. Amino acid sequence: CSASIRDNYGYTF. V gene TRBV20-1 combines with J gene TRBJ1-2; D gene ambiguous. Deletions cut 6 bases from V and 2 bases from J, with 13 bases between. The germline gives CDR1 DFQATT, CDR2 SNEGSKA (reference sequence). The CDR3 is 13 residues long.

Notes on this clonotype: A junction end diverges from the germline sequence, so it may reflect a read error. The chain has TRBV14 and TRBJ1-2; D is ambiguous. Germline values: CDR1 SGHDN, CDR2 FVKESK. This CDR3 contains 13 residues. CDR3 nucleotide sequence: TGTGCCCGCAGCCCTGACATGAACTATGGCTACACCTTC. Translated: CARSPDMNYGYTF.

The V and J genes are TRBV20-1 and TRBJ2-5; 10 nucleotides agree with TRBD2. The better agreement between TRBJ2-7 and the DNA end casts doubt on the J call. CDR1 is DFQATT and CDR2 is SNEGSKA in the germline V gene (reference sequence). The CDR3 is 12 amino acids. The CDR3 bases are TGCAGTGCTACTAGCGGGGGCGCCGAGCAGTACTTC. Its protein is CSATSGGAEQYF.

The chain employs TRBV20-1 and TRBJ1-1; no definite D call. Trimming cost V 3 bases and J 2 bases, with 13 bases left between them. There are 14 residues in the CDR3. Germline values: CDR1 DFQATT, CDR2 SNEGSKA (reference sequence). The CDR3 loop reads CSASGNRQNTEAFF. CDR3 DNA sequence: TGCAGTGCTAGCGGAAACCGCCAAAACACTGAAGCTTTCTTT.